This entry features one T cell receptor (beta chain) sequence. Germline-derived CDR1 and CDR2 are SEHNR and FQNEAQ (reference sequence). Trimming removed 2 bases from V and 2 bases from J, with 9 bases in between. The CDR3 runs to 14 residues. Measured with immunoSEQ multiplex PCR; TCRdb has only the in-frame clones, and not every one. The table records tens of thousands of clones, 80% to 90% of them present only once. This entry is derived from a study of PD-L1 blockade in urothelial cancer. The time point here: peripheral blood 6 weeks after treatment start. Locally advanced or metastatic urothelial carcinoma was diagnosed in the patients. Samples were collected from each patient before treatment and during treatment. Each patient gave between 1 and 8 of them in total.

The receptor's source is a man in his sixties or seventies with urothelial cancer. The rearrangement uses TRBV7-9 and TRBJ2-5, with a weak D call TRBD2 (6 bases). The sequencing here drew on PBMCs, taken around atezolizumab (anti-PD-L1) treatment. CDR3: CASSLWAGQETQYF. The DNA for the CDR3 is TGTGCCAGCAGCTTATGGGCGGGACAAGAGACCCAGTACTTC.